In this sample, the clone carrying this T cell receptor beta chain turned up many times. Its antigen is not identified. The data were taken from a study of breast tumors, draining lymph nodes, adjacent tissues. MiXCR, applied by TCRdb to the multiplex PCR reads, yields one record per CDR3 protein. The repertoire holds 150,000 to 200,000 distinct CDR3 sequences, with approximately 33% as singletons. The junction had 9 bases not matched to a gene; V was cut back by 5 bases and J by 2 bases. CDR1 WSHSY and CDR2 SAAADI come from the germline V gene. The CDR3 runs to 15 residues. Breast cancer patients provided tissue from their axillary draining lymph nodes. Notes on the study in general: Luminal-like breast cancer showed significantly higher tumor–nontumor repertoire similarity than basal-like.

The rearrangement joins TRBV10-2 to TRBJ2-7, with 7 bases identical to TRBD2. The sequence came from a female donor with breast cancer. Some clones in this sample may be carry-over from other donors' samples. Sequencing used axillary lymph node tissue. The CDR3 coding sequence is TGCGCCAGCAGTTTAGCGGGCGAATTGGCCTACGAGCAGTACTTC. This sequence encodes CASSLAGELAYEQYF.